This TCR beta chain was recovered during a study of T cell repertoires in cytomegalovirus infection. TCRdb ran MiXCR on the reads and lists one entry per CDR3 protein. The table has about 490,000 distinct CDR3 sequences, 15% to 20% seen once. The CDR3 totals 14 residues. Trimming took off 0 bases at V and 4 bases at J, with 9 bases between the two ends. Germline V lookup: CDR1 MNHEY, CDR2 SVGEGT. This clonotype was seen ten or more times. The rearrangement uses TRBV6-2 or TRBV6-3 and TRBJ1-1; D is undetermined. Sample: CD8+ T cells from PBMCs. The clonotype comes from a human donor in good health (CMV status not recorded). Some clones in this sample may be carry-over from other donors' samples. The chain's CDR3 is CASSYSEGSTEAFF. For the CDR3, the DNA is TGTGCCAGCAGTTACTCGGAGGGTAGCACTGAAGCTTTCTTT.